These 10 T cell receptor beta chains originate from one sample sequenced in a study of cytomegalovirus exposure and HLA in healthy donors. Assay: immunoSEQ multiplex PCR; the TCRdb copy retains only in-frame clones and omits some. The table shows 90,000 to 150,000 clones, with about nine tenths occurring only once. The specimen was PBMCs. These receptor sequences come from a man aged 18 to 30 in good health and CMV-seronegative.

J is TRBJ2-7 and V is TRBV27, with TRBD2 matching 15 bases. This CDR3 spans 17 amino acids. Germline trimming cut 5 bases from V and 4 bases from J; bases unmatched to any gene: 9. Germline assignment: CDR1 MNHEY and CDR2 SMNVEV (reference sequence). The DNA for the CDR3 is TGTGCCAGCAGTGTGGGACTAGCGGGGGGCCTACGGTACGAGCAGTACTTC. Translation gives CASSVGLAGGLRYEQYF.

The chain has TRBV29-1 and TRBJ1-1, with unresolved D. Trimming removed 8 bases at V and 1 base at J, with 17 bases between. The CDR3 runs 14 residues. Germline lookup yields CDR1 SQVTM and CDR2 ANQGSEA. Here the CDR3 reads CSSLIGVTNTEAFF. CDR3 DNA: TGCAGCTCCCTAATAGGAGTAACGAACACTGAAGCTTTCTTT.

The chain joins TRBV7-2 to TRBJ2-7; TRBD2 aligns across 8 bases. CDR3 length: 15 amino acids. The J segment lost 6 bases and the V segment lost 5 bases, leaving 12 bases of the junction unmatched. The germline V gene encodes CDR1 SGHTA and CDR2 FQGNSA. CDR3 in DNA: TGTGCCAGCAGCCGTGCCGGGACTAGAACCAGCGAGCAGTACTTC. This translates into CASSRAGTRTSEQYF.

This clone was detected once. The genes are TRBV7-2 and TRBJ2-1; 9 bases agree with TRBD2. V dropped 8 bases and J dropped 6; count of bases not matched to a gene: 8. Germline V CDR1 and CDR2: SGHTA, FQGNSA. There are 14 residues in the CDR3. The CDR3 bases are TGTGCCAGCGTTCAGCGGGGGGCCATCAATGAGCAGTTCTTC. This codes for CASVQRGAINEQFF.

This clone was detected once. V usage is TRBV5-6 and J usage is TRBJ2-7; TRBD1 is a possible D gene (6 bases). CDR1 is SGHDT and CDR2 is YYEEEE in the germline V gene. Deletions cut 4 bases from V and 3 bases from J, with 11 bases between. The length of the CDR3 is 13 residues. CDR3: CASSPTGFYEQYF. CDR3 DNA: TGTGCCAGCAGCCCGACAGGCTTCTACGAGCAGTACTTC.

The V call is TRBV11-3, the J call TRBJ2-7, with 9 bases fitting TRBD1. The trim removed 4 bases at V and 2 bases at J, leaving 6 bases unmatched. Germline V gene sequence: CDR1 SGHNT, CDR2 YENEEA. The CDR3 sequence is 15 residues long. In DNA form, the CDR3 reads TGTGCCAGCAGCTCGGAAGGACAGGGGCCCTACGAGCAGTACTTC. Amino acid sequence: CASSSEGQGPYEQYF.

The chain employs TRBV25-1 and TRBJ1-2, with D uncertain. Deletions cut 3 bases from V and 8 bases from J, with 16 bases between. This CDR3 comprises 14 residues. The germline CDR1 and CDR2 sequences are MGHDK and SYGVNS. The CDR3 nucleotides read TGTGCCAGCAGTGAGAAAACCGTAAGAAGCGGCTACACCTTC. This translates into CASSEKTVRSGYTF.

The gene calls are TRBV7-9 and TRBJ2-7, with TRBD2 identical over 7 bases. The germline gives CDR1 SEHNR, CDR2 FQNEAQ (reference sequence). CDR3 size: 15 residues. Trimming removed 2 bases from V and 6 bases from J; junction bases left unmatched: 10. Here the CDR3 DNA reads TGTGCCAGCAGCTTATTGTTTGCGGGAGTTCGCGAGCAGTACTTC. Its translation: CASSLLFAGVREQYF.

This chain joins TRBV27 and TRBJ1-2; maybe TRBD1 (6 bases). The V gene's germline CDR1 is MNHEY and CDR2 SMNVEV (reference sequence). The CDR3 totals 13 residues. V lost 5 bases and J 7 bases, leaving 14 bases between the germline ends. The CDR3 sequence: CASSQISGVGYTF. In DNA form, the CDR3 reads TGTGCCAGCAGTCAAATATCAGGGGTTGGCTACACCTTC.

The rearrangement links TRBV27 to TRBJ1-5; D remains unclear. CDR3 length: 14 amino acids. Between the trimmed V and J ends, which lost 2 bases and 0 bases, there was a span of 5 bases. Germline V CDR1 and CDR2: MNHEY, SMNVEV (reference sequence). The DNA for the CDR3 is TGTGCCAGCAGTTTAGCAGTTAGCAATCAGCCCCAGCATTTT. It translates to CASSLAVSNQPQHF.